This is a list of T cell receptor beta chains from one sample in a study of T cells in localized non-small cell lung cancer. TCRdb's copy holds only in-frame clones and misses some; the assay was immunoSEQ multiplex PCR. The table lists more than 100,000 clones, more than 70% of them singletons. The sample consisted of peripheral blood, taken before any cancer treatment. The origin of the receptors is a female donor older than 55 with stage I lung adenocarcinoma. The CDR3 runs from the conserved cysteine through the conserved F or W. D genes are given only for firm matches. Size tells how often a clone was seen (once, few, many) or the class of an expanded clone, and some rows leave it out.

>NA|TRBJ1-1|TRBV4-1|NA
TGCGCCAGCAGCCAAGAAGGGGCGGCTATGGGTTTCTTT
CASSQEGAAMGFF
>once|TRBJ2-6|TRBV29-1|TRBD1
TGCAGCGCCGGACAGGGTTTTCTCTCTGGGGCCAACGTCCTGACTTTC
CSAGQGFLSGANVLTF
>NA|TRBJ1-5|TRBV28|NA
TGTGCCAGCAGCGAGGGTTATCAGCCCCAGCATTTT
CASSEGYQPQHF
>NA|TRBJ1-3|TRBV6-5|NA
TGTGCCAGCAGTTACGGGCCCGACAGTTCTGGAAACACCATATATTTT
CASSYGPDSSGNTIYF
>NA|TRBJ2-3|TRBV14|NA
TGTGCCAGCAGCCAAGCGAGGACGTTTTCAGATACGCAGTATTTT
CASSQARTFSDTQYF
>NA|TRBJ2-5|TRBV6-6|TRBD2
TGTGCCAGCAGTTCCCCAGCGGGAGTGGGAGAGACCCAGTACTTC
CASSSPAGVGETQYF
>NA|TRBJ2-3|TRBV18|NA
TGTGCCAGCTCACCATTATCGGGACCTTCCACAGATACGCAGTATTTT
CASSPLSGPSTDTQYF
>NA|TRBJ2-1|TRBV15|TRBD2
TGTGCCACCAGGGGGACTAGCGGGTACAATGAGCAGTTCTTC
CATRGTSGYNEQFF
>NA|TRBJ2-2|TRBV7-2|NA
TGTGCCAGCAGCTTAGTAAGGGGCAGGAACACCGGGGAGCTGTTTTTT
CASSLVRGRNTGELFF
>NA|TRBJ2-3|TRBV4-1|NA
TGCGCCAGCAGCCCCCCAGGGGCGAAGGGGGGGGATACGCAGTATTTT
CASSPPGAKGGDTQYF